This T cell receptor beta chain was profiled in a study of T cell responses to AZD1222 COVID-19 vaccine. This clone was counted once. The CDR3 sequence is 17 residues long. Germline V CDR1 and CDR2: SGHVS, FNYEAQ. V was shortened by 7 bases and J by 4 bases, with 25 bases between the two germline ends. This table comes from immunoSEQ multiplex PCR, and its TCRdb copy is limited to in-frame clones, with some not included. The table lists approximately 120,000 clones, more than 70% of them singletons. V is TRBV7-6 and J is TRBJ2-5, with D tentatively TRBD1 (5 bases). This specimen was peripheral blood, taken on day 0 of AZD1222 vaccination. The TCR sequence derives from an adult in good health. CDR3 in amino acids: CASTIPMGQLGSETQYF. The CDR3 DNA is TGTGCCAGCACCATCCCCATGGGGCAGCTGGGGTCAGAGACCCAGTACTTC.